This TCR beta chain is from a study of blood T cell repertoires in COVID-19. As processed by the authors: Amplification of reference gene primers was used by the study to estimate nucleated cell counts. Profiled with immunoSEQ multiplex PCR; TCRdb holds only in-frame clones, not every one. V and J calls and clone size are those listed in that table; D and trimming were worked out from the DNA. The sample carries roughly 140,000 clones, around 86% recorded once. Trimming cost V 3 bases and J 3 bases; bases outside gene matches: 7. The CDR3 covers 16 residues. Germline lookup yields CDR1 SGDLS and CDR2 YYNGEE.

This chain links TRBV9 with TRBJ2-5; 11 bases align to TRBD1. This clonotype was obtained from a human donor in a cohort sampled during active COVID-19. Sequencing was performed on peripheral blood. The CDR3 DNA reads as TGTGCCAGCAGCGGGGACAGGGGGGGAGGCAAAGAGACCCAGTACTTC. The encoded protein is CASSGDRGGGKETQYF. The full variable domain, rest sourced from reference TRBV9 and TRBJ2-5, is DSGVTQTPKHLITATGQRVTLRCSPRSGDLSVYWYQQSLDQGLQFLIQYYNGEERAKGNILERFSAQQFPDLHSELNLSSLELGDSALYFCASSGDRGGGKETQYFGPGTRLLVL.